This T cell receptor (beta chain) was captured in a study of immune aging and cytomegalovirus after organ transplant (dated by TCRdb to the early 2020s). Context from the whole study: Every transplant recipient was given three-drug immunosuppression consisting of prednisone, tacrolimus, and mycophenolate.

In regard to this clonotype: Which antigen it targets is not known. No base qualities exist here, and no much larger clone lies one base off it.

Interpreted using the paper, the time point label stands for: five sample-tagged time points from pre-transplant (day -1) to day 368 post-transplant, pooled. After thawing, PBMC were stimulated with a CMV IE-1 overlapping peptide library for approximately twelve hours, with no transport inhibitors added. After thawing, cells were rested overnight and were then stimulated in R10 medium with CD28/CD49d costimulation. The IE-1 peptide library was made up of 15-amino-acid peptides with 11-amino-acid overlaps. Samples from each time point were barcoded using BD Single-Cell Multiplexing Kit Sample Tags, then pooled and stained with oligo-conjugated anti-CD45RA and sorting antibodies. A BD FACSAria III was used to sort CMV-responsive CD8+CD137+ and CD4+CD154+ T cells at 4-way purity. Blood samples were drawn into EDTA vacutainers and processed by Ficoll gradient within 1-24 hours. Library creation used single-cell sequencing. These reads were obtained on an Illumina NovaSeq 6000. For cell capture and library preparation, the team used the BD Rhapsody Targeted mRNA and AbSeq Reagent Kit in a microwell format. Libraries covered TCR, sample tags, AbSeq, and targeted mRNA from the Human T-Cell Expression Panel plus custom TOX and TOX2 primers. Libraries were sequenced on an Illumina NovaSeq. On the study's bioinformatics: The analysis covered approximately 9,900 cells in total, of which some 6,900 were CD8 T cells and about 4,500 were CD8 T cells with an identifiable TCR CDR3. The BD Rhapsody Targeted Analysis Pipeline, including V(D)J processing, was run on the Seven Bridges Genomics platform to process the raw data. Quality control, Sample Tag demultiplexing with Lex-BDSMK, clone identification with VDJ Explorer, and Seurat clustering were performed in SeqGeq 1.6.0. Clones comprising <1% of CD8 T cells were considered non-expanded; clones comprising >2.5% of the sample were considered clonal expansions. TCRdb reran the public reads through fastp at Q25 and MiXCR, keeping productive beta chains. Each record represents a unique CDR3 protein, reported with the most common genes and DNA among its rows. TCRdb, not the original authors, processed these V and J calls. The sample table records tens of thousands of distinct CDR3 sequences; roughly a third of these occur just once. The ten top clones hold around a quarter of the sample.

From cysteine to phenylalanine, the CDR3 is 15 amino acids long. Only CDR3 DNA is held: 45 bases, read in frame from base 1. Trimming at the junction amounts to 1 base on V and 4 bases on J, and the germline ends lie 10 bases apart. CDR1 and CDR2 were assigned from the germline V gene as SGHDN and FVKESK. The full study reports these points: CD57 was not measured in the sequencing data, so a conservative gene-based aging definition was used instead. Large clones contained a bigger proportion of TEMRA cells, and over time the seven largest clones (around 2,000 cells) picked up aged and TEMRA cells and lost TCM cells. Post-transplant increases in aged-phenotype cells were observed regardless of clone size, following viremia and occurring earlier in large clones (days 200-264) than in small clones.

The rearranged chain carries TRBV14 and TRBJ2-2; no confident D gene assignment can be made. This specimen was CMV peptide-activated CD4+ and CD8+ T cells sorted from blood, taken at five time points, pooled. Read against the paper, the sample's cell subset or site label means: sorted CD8+CD137+ and CD4+CD154+ T cells after 12 h CMV IE-1 peptide stimulation. This TCR derives from a female donor who had a heart transplant and CMV viremia. The bases read TGTGCCAGCAGCCAAGGATCCGGTTTCACCGGGGAGCTGTTTTTT. This translates into CASSQGSGFTGELFF.